This T cell receptor beta chain was recorded in a study of blood T cell repertoires in COVID-19. For the study at large: Samples representing acute and convalescent COVID-19 were sourced from the United States, Italy and Spain.

Authors' processing steps: It was from reference gene primer amplification that nucleated cell counts were estimated. Produced via immunoSEQ multiplex PCR; TCRdb's table is partial and in-frame only. Clone size and V and J calls were adopted from that table, with D and trimming inferred from the DNA. The table lists some 43,000 clones, around 80% of them singletons. The V segment lost 4 bases and the J segment 4 bases; nucleotides outside the gene matches: 2. The CDR3 extends over 14 amino acids. Germline V gene data show CDR1 as LGHDT and CDR2 as YNNKEL (reference sequence). This rearrangement joins TRBV3-1 (or the pseudogene TRBV3-2) to TRBJ2-7, with TRBD2 matching over 12 bases. The specimen was peripheral blood. The clonotype comes from a man aged 35 to 55 with active or convalescent COVID-19. The CDR3 spells CASSRTSGVYEQYF. The CDR3 DNA reads TGTGCCAGCAGCCGGACTAGCGGGGTTTACGAGCAGTACTTC.